This T cell receptor (beta chain) emerged from a study of CD8 T cells in Susac syndrome. Study background: Among the Susac syndrome patients sequenced, over 5 had active disease and under ten were in remission. Study-wide results and limits: In total CD8+ repertoires, sixteen Susac-specific public clones were found, and CD8+ TEMRA repertoires had about 5. CD8+ clones in Susac expanded most in TEMRA cells and active patients.

Concerning this clonotype: The antigen is not known.

Reverse transcription used about 0.45 to 1 ug RNA and random hexamers. TCRdb ran MiXCR on the immunoSEQ multiplex PCR reads and lists one entry per CDR3 protein. The sample yields some 140,000 distinct CDR3 sequences, more than 85% seen once. The origin of this receptor is a human donor with Susac syndrome. Sequencing was carried out using CD8+ T cells from PBMCs.

The CDR3 DNA reads TGTGCCACCAGCATTGAGCGGGATATCTACGAGCAGTACTTC. It codes for CATSIERDIYEQYF. The chain has TRBV15 and TRBJ2-7, with 7 bases aligning to TRBD2. The CDR3 totals 14 residues. Germline CDR1 and CDR2: LNHNV and YYDKDF (reference sequence). Unmatched junction bases numbered 6, after V lost 4 bases and J lost 3 bases.